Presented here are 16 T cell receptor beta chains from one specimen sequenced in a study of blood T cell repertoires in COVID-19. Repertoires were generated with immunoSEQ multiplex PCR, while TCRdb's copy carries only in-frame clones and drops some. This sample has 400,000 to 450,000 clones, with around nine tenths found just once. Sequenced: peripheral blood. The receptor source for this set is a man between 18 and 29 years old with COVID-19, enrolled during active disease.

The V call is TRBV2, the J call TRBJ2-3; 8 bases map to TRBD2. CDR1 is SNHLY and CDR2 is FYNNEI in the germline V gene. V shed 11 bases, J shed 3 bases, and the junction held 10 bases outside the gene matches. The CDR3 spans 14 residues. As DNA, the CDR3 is TGTGCCTCCGGGGGGGGCGGGATTACAGATACGCAGTATTTT. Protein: CASGGGGITDTQYF. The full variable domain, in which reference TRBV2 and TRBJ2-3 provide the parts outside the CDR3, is EPEVTQTPSHQVTQMGQEVILRCVPISNHLYFYWYRQILGQKVEFLVSFYNNEISEKSEIFDDQFSVERPDGSNFTLKIRSTKLEDSAMYFCASGGGGITDTQYFGPGTRLTVL.

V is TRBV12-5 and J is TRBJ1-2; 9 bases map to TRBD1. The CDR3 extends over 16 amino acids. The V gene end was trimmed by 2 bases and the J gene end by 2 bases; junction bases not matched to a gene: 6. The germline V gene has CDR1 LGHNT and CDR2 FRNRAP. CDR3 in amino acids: CASGLPLTGGNYGYTF. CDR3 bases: TGTGCTAGTGGTTTGCCCCTGACAGGGGGGAACTATGGCTACACCTTC.

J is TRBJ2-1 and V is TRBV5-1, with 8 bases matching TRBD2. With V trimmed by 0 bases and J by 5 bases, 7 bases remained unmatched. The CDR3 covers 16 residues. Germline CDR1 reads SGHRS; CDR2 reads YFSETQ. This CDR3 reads CASSLEASGGHNEQFF. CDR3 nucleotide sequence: TGCGCCAGCAGCTTGGAGGCGAGCGGGGGCCACAATGAGCAGTTCTTC.

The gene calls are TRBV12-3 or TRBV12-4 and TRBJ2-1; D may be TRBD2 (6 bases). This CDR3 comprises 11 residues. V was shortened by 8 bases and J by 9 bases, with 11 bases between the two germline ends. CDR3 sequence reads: CASGGLLEQFF. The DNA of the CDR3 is TGTGCCAGCGGAGGGCTCCTTGAGCAGTTCTTC.

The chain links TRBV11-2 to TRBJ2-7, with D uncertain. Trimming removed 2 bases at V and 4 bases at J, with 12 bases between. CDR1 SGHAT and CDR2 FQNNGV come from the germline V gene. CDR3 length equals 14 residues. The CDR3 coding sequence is TGTGCCAGCAGCTTAAGCCCGTCGACTTACGAGCAGTACTTC. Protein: CASSLSPSTYEQYF.

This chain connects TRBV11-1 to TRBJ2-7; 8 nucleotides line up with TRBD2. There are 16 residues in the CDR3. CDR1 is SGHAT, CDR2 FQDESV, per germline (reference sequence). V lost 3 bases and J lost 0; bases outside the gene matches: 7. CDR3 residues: CASSLMTSASSYEQYF. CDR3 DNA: TGTGCCAGCAGCTTGATGACTAGCGCTAGCTCCTACGAGCAGTACTTC.

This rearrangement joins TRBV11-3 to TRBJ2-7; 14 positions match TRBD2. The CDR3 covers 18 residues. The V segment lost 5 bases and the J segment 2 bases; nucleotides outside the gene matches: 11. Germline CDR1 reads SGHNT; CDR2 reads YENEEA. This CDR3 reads CASSPMWGLAGEPYEQYF. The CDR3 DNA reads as TGTGCCAGCAGCCCGATGTGGGGACTAGCGGGAGAACCCTACGAGCAGTACTTC.

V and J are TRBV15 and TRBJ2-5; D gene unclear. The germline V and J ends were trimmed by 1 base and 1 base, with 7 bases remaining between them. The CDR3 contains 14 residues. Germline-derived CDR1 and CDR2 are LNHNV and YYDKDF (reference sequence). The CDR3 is CATSRVQLQETQYF. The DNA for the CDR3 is TGTGCCACCAGCAGAGTACAGCTCCAAGAGACCCAGTACTTC.

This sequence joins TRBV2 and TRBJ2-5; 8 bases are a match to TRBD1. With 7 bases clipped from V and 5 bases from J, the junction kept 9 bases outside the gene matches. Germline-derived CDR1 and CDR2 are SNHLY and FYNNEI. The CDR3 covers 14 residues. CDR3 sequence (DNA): TGTGCCAGCAATAGAAGGGGACAGGAGGAGACCCAGTACTTC. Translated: CASNRRGQEETQYF.

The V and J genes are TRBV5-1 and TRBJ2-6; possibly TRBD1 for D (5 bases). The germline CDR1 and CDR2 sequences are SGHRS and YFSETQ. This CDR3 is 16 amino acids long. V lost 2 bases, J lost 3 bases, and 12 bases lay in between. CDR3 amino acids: CASSFQGLGGANVLTF. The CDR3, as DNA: TGCGCCAGCAGCTTCCAGGGTCTGGGTGGGGCCAACGTCCTGACTTTC.

This CDR3 is CASSLLPLAGGSDEQFF. For the CDR3, the DNA is TGCGCCAGCAGCTTGCTCCCATTGGCGGGAGGAAGCGATGAGCAGTTCTTC. The gene calls are TRBV5-1 and TRBJ2-1; the match to TRBD2 covers 8 bases. The germline gives CDR1 SGHRS, CDR2 YFSETQ. The CDR3 has 17 residues. V lost 1 base and J lost 8; bases outside the gene matches: 14.

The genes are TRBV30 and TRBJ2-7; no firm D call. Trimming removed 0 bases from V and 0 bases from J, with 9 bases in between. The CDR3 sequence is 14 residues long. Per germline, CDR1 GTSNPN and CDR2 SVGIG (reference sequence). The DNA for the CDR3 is TGTGCCTGGAGTGTATTCCTAGACTCCTACGAGCAGTACTTC. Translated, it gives CAWSVFLDSYEQYF.

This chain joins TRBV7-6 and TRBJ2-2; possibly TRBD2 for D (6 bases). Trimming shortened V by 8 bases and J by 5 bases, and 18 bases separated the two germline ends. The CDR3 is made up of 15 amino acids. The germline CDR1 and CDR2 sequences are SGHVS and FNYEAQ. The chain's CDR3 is CASAVGSGYTGELFF. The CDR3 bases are TGTGCCAGCGCAGTAGGTAGCGGATATACCGGGGAGCTGTTTTTT.

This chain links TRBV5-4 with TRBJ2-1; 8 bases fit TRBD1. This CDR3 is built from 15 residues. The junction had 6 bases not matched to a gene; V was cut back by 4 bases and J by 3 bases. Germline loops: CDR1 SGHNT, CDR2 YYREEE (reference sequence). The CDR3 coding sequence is TGTGCCAGCAGCGGGCAGGGGGCCGGCTACAATGAGCAGTTCTTC. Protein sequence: CASSGQGAGYNEQFF.

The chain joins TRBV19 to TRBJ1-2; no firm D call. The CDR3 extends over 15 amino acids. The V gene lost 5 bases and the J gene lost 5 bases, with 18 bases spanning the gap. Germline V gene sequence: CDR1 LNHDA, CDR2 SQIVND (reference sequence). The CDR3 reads CASSPRESPYYGYTF. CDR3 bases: TGTGCCAGTAGTCCCCGGGAGAGCCCGTATTATGGCTACACCTTC.

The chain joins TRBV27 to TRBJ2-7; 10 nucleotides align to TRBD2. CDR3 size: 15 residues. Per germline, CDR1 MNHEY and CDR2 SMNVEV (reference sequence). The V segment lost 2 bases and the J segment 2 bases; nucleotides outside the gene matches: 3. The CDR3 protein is CASSLTSGIAYEQYF. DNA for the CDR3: TGTGCCAGCAGTTTAACTAGCGGGATCGCCTACGAGCAGTACTTC.